These 10 T cell receptor beta chains share one sample of origin, sequenced in a study of cytomegalovirus exposure and HLA in healthy donors (TCRdb year 2017). To prepare the library, the immunoSEQ multiplex PCR assay was applied. A mixture of 60 forward primers for TCR Vbeta segments and 13 reverse primers for TCR Jbeta segments was used in the multiplex PCR. TCRdb obtained this table from immuneACCESS and retained in-frame rearrangements with V and J assigned. These tables miss some clones; where compared with another copy, unresolved V genes account for less than half of the shortfall, and the remainder is unexplained. The sample contains about 210,000 clones, 75% to 80% of them found a single time. Jointly, the top ten make up 1.5% to 2% of the sample. Sequenced: PBMCs. Every receptor here comes from a male donor in good health and CMV-seronegative.

This chain uses TRBV19 with TRBJ1-1; 7 bases match TRBD1. Germline lookup yields CDR1 LNHDA and CDR2 SQIVND (reference sequence). The CDR3 is 13 amino acids. V shed 5 bases, J shed 4 bases, and the junction held 4 bases outside the gene matches. The CDR3 spells CASSPYRGTEAFF. The CDR3 nucleotides are TGTGCCAGTAGTCCTTACAGGGGCACTGAAGCTTTCTTT.

The V and J genes are TRBV18 and TRBJ1-2, with D tentatively TRBD1 (5 bases). The CDR3 runs 15 residues. Trimming removed 6 bases at V and 10 bases at J, with 24 bases between. Per germline, CDR1 KGHSH and CDR2 LQKENI. CDR3 in amino acids: CASSPETVMVLDYTF. The CDR3 DNA reads TGTGCCAGCTCGCCAGAGACAGTCATGGTTCTCGACTACACCTTC.

The chain uses TRBV10-3 and TRBJ2-7, with 9 bases that match TRBD2. Unmatched junction bases numbered 2, after V lost 8 bases and J lost 0 bases. The CDR3 loop spans 13 amino acids. Germline loops: CDR1 ENHRY, CDR2 SYGVKD. CDR3 sequence: CAIGAGGSYEQYF. The CDR3 region has the DNA TGTGCCATCGGAGCGGGAGGCTCCTACGAGCAGTACTTC.

This chain joins TRBV11-3 and TRBJ2-5, with a weak D call TRBD2 (5 bases). The CDR3 has 12 residues. Germline-derived CDR1 and CDR2 are SGHNT and YENEEA. Trimming removed 5 bases from V and 9 bases from J, with 13 bases in between. CDR3 in DNA: TGTGCCAGCAGCACCCGCGCCGGGGCCCAGTACTTC. Amino acid sequence: CASSTRAGAQYF.

The CDR3 DNA is TGTGCCAGCTGGACATTCAACTATGGCTACACCTTC. It yields the protein CASWTFNYGYTF. The rearrangement links TRBV5-4 to TRBJ1-2; tentatively, D is TRBD1 (5 bases). CDR3 length: 12 residues. V lost 7 bases and J lost 2, with 9 bases in between. CDR1 is SGHNT, CDR2 YYREEE, per germline (reference sequence).

The genes are TRBV11-2 and TRBJ1-6, with 7 bases matching TRBD1. V trimming: 4 bases; J trimming: 6 bases; junction bases outside the gene matches: 12. This CDR3 contains 17 residues. The germline V gene encodes CDR1 SGHAT and CDR2 FQNNGV. CDR3 nucleotide sequence: TGTGCCAGCAGCTCGGTCGGGTACCGGGACAGTAATTCACCCCTCCACTTT. It codes for CASSSVGYRDSNSPLHF.

This sequence joins TRBV14 and TRBJ2-7; 7 nucleotides line up with TRBD1. V shed 1 base, J shed 1 base, and the junction held 1 base outside the gene matches. Per the germline V gene, CDR1 is SGHDN and CDR2 is FVKESK. The CDR3 contains 14 residues. CDR3 amino acids: CASSQVGQSYEQYF. CDR3 DNA: TGTGCCAGCAGCCAAGTGGGACAGTCCTACGAGCAGTACTTC.

This clone was detected only a few times. This chain links TRBV5-1 with TRBJ1-4; tentative D call: TRBD1 (6 bases). This CDR3 contains 16 residues. Trimming cost V 4 bases and J 0 bases, with 13 bases left between them. Germline-derived CDR1 and CDR2 are SGHRS and YFSETQ. The CDR3 loop reads CASSPIGGATNEKLFF. CDR3 in DNA: TGCGCCAGCAGCCCGATAGGGGGGGCAACTAATGAAAAACTGTTTTTT.

V gene TRBV7-6 combines with J gene TRBJ2-7; unclear D gene. The germline V gene has CDR1 SGHVS and CDR2 FNYEAQ. The CDR3 is made up of 14 amino acids. Between the trimmed V and J ends, which lost 4 bases and 0 bases, there was a span of 10 bases. For the CDR3, the DNA is TGTGCCAGCAGCTCCTCTGGTAGCTCCTACGAGCAGTACTTC. Protein: CASSSSGSSYEQYF.

V and J are TRBV7-6 and TRBJ1-3, with unresolved D. Germline lookup yields CDR1 SGHVS and CDR2 FNYEAQ. There are 14 residues in the CDR3. Between the trimmed V and J ends, which lost 5 bases and 0 bases, there was a span of 8 bases. The CDR3 DNA reads as TGTGCCAGCAGCCAACAGAGCTCTGGAAACACCATATATTTT. Its protein product is CASSQQSSGNTIYF.